These T cell receptor beta chains were read from a single sample in a study of blood T cell repertoires in COVID-19. Using immunoSEQ multiplex PCR, the repertoire was profiled, and TCRdb retains in-frame clones only, with some absent. Here the sample spans a few hundred thousand clones, roughly 90% being singletons. Sequenced sample: PBMCs or T cells enriched from blood (not recorded which). The receptors derive from a woman aged 30 to 39 who had recovered from COVID-19. CDR3s include the opening cysteine and the closing phenylalanine or tryptophan. D genes are given only for firm matches. Where a row states a size, it is once, few, many or the class of an expanded clone; other rows omit it.

TRBJ1-5 . . TRBV5-6 CASSLDATGSQPQHF TGTGCCAGCAGCTTGGATGCCACAGGGTCCCAGCCCCAGCATTTT
TRBJ2-2 few TRBD2 TRBV28 CASSPGLAGGFYAGELFF TGTGCCAGCAGTCCCGGACTAGCGGGGGGGTTCTACGCCGGGGAGCTGTTTTTT
TRBJ2-5 many TRBD1 TRBV14 CASSHRDRETQYF TGTGCCAGCAGCCACCGGGACAGAGAGACCCAGTACTTC
TRBJ1-2 . TRBD1 TRBV28 CASGRLKTGGYGYTF TGTGCCAGCGGCCGGCTTAAGACAGGGGGCTATGGCTACACCTTC
TRBJ2-7 . TRBD1 TRBV28 CASIAGQGARQYF TGTGCCAGCATTGCGGGACAGGGGGCGAGGCAGTACTTC
TRBJ1-2 . TRBD1 TRBV7-2 CASSAQTGNYGYTF TGTGCCAGCAGCGCCCAGACAGGGAACTATGGCTACACCTTC
TRBJ1-2 . . TRBV28 CASSLSVYSGQNYGYTF TGTGCCAGCAGTTTATCGGTCTATTCTGGACAGAACTATGGCTACACCTTC
TRBJ1-2 . TRBD1 TRBV18 CASSDSDREFNYGYTF TGTGCCAGCTCAGACTCGGACAGGGAATTTAACTATGGCTACACCTTC
TRBJ2-3 . . TRBV9 CASRRGPSTDTQYF TGTGCCAGCCGGAGAGGTCCTAGCACAGATACGCAGTATTTT
TRBJ2-2 few . TRBV7-8 CASSLDSTGELFF TGTGCCAGCAGCTTAGATAGCACCGGGGAGCTGTTTTTT
TRBJ1-1 . TRBD1 TRBV25-1 CASRRTGGTNTEAFF TGTGCCAGCAGAAGGACAGGGGGAACCAACACTGAAGCTTTCTTT